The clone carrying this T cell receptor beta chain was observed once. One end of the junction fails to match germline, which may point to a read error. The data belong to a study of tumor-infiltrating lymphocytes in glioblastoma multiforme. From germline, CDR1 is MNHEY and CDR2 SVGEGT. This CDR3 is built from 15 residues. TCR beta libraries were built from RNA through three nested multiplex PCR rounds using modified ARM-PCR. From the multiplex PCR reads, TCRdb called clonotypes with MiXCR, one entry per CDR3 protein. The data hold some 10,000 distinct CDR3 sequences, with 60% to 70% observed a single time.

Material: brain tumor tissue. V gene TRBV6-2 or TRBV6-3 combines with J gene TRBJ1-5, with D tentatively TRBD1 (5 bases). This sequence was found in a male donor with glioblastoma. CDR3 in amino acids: CASSPPGVRDQPQLF. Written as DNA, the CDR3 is TGTGCCAGCAGTCCCCCGGGGGTGCGCGATCAGCCCCAGCTTTTT.